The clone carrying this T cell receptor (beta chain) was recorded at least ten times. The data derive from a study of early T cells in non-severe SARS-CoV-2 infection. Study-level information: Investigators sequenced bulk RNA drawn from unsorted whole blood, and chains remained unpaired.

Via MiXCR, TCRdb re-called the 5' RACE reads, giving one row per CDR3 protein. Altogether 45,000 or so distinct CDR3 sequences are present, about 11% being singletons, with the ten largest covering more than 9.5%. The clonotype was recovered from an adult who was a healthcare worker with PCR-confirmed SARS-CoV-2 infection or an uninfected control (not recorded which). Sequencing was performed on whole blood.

In DNA, the CDR3 is TGCGCCAGCAGCTTAGAGACCCCCACAGATACGCAGTATTTT. This codes for CASSLETPTDTQYF. The chain uses TRBV5-1 and TRBJ2-3; D uncertain. The CDR3 has 14 residues. Germline V lookup: CDR1 SGHRS, CDR2 YFSETQ. V lost 2 bases and J lost 2, with 9 bases in between.